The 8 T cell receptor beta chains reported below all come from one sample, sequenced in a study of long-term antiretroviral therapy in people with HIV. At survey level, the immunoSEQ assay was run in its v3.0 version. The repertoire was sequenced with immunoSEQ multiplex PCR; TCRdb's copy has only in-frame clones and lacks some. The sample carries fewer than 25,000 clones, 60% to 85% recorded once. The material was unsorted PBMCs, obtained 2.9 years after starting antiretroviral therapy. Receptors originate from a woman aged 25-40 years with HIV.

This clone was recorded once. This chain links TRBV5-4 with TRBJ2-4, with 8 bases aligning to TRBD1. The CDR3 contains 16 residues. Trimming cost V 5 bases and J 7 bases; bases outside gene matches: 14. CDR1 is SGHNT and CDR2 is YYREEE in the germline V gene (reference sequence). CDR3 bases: TGTGCCAGCAGGGTCGACAGGGGCCCGGTGGGGAACATTCAGTACTTC. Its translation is CASRVDRGPVGNIQYF.

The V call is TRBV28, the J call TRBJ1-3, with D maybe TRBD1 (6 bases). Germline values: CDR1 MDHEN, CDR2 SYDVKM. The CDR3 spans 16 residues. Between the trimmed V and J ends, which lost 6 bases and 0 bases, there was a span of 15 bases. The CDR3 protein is CASSPAGADSGNTIYF. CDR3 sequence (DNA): TGTGCCAGCAGCCCCGCGGGGGCCGACTCTGGAAACACCATATATTTT.

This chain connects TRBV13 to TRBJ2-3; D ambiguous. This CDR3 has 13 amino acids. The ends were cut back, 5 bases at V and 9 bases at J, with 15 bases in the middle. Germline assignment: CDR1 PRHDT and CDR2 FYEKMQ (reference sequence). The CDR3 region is CASSQQLGPTQYF. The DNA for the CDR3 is TGTGCCAGCAGCCAACAGCTAGGTCCCACGCAGTATTTT.

CDR3 in DNA: TGTGCCAGTAGTATAGGAGGCGGGTACCAAGAGACCCAGTACTTC. This codes for CASSIGGGYQETQYF. This chain connects TRBV19 to TRBJ2-5; D is possibly TRBD2 (5 bases). Germline V gene sequence: CDR1 LNHDA, CDR2 SQIVND (reference sequence). The CDR3 covers 15 residues. V was trimmed by 1 base and J by 0 bases, leaving 9 bases between them. Full variable domain (outside the CDR3, taken from reference TRBV19 and TRBJ2-5): DGGITQSPKYLFRKEGQNVTLSCEQNLNHDAMYWYRQDPGQGLRLIYYSQIVNDFQKGDIAEGYSVSREKKESFPLTVTSAQKNPTAFYLCASSIGGGYQETQYFGPGTRLLVL.

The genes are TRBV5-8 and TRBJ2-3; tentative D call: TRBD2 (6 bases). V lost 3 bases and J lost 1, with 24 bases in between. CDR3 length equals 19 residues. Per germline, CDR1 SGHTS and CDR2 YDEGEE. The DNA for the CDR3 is TGTGCCAGCAGCTCCTATCCGGGACTCACGATCTTGCGCACAGATACGCAGTATTTT. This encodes CASSSYPGLTILRTDTQYF. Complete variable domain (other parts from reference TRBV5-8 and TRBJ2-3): EAGVTQSPTHLIKTRGQQATLRCSPISGHTSVYWYQQALGLGLQFLLWYDEGEERNRGNFPPRFSGRQFPNYSSELNVNALELEDSALYLCASSSYPGLTILRTDTQYFGPGTRLTVL.

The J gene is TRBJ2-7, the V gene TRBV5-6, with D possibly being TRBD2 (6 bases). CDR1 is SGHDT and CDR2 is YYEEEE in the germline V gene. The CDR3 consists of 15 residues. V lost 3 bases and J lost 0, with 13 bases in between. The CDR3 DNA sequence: TGTGCCAGCAGCTCGGAGGGTCTTTCCTCCTACGAGCAGTACGTC. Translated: CASSSEGLSSYEQYV.

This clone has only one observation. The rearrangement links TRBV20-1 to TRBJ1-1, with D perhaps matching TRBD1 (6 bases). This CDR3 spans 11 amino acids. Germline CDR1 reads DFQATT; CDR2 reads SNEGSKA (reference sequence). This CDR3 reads CRGGGNTEAFF. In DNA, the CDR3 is TGCAGAGGGGGGGGAAACACTGAAGCTTTCTTT.

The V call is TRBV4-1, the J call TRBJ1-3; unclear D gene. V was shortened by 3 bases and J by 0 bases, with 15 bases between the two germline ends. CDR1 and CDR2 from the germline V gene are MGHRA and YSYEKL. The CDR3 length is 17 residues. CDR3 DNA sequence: TGCGCCAGCAGCCAGGATGACGGGTTACTCTCTGGAAACACCATATATTTT. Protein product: CASSQDDGLLSGNTIYF.